The 8 T cell receptor beta chains in this list originate from one sample, sequenced in a study of identifying expanded T cells in peripheral blood. Data came from immunoSEQ multiplex PCR; TCRdb stores just in-frame clones and leaves some out. This sample has around 75,000 clones, with almost 90% found just once. The sample consisted of blood. All receptors derive from a person aged 18 to 75 in good health.

This chain connects TRBV14 to TRBJ2-7, with D possibly matching TRBD1 (6 bases). Germline V lookup: CDR1 SGHDN, CDR2 FVKESK. This CDR3 is 14 amino acids long. Trimming took 1 base from V and 6 from J, leaving 13 bases between them. The CDR3 is CASSQGGLGGEQYF. DNA for the CDR3: TGTGCCAGCAGCCAAGGGGGTTTAGGGGGCGAGCAGTACTTC. Supplemented by reference TRBV14 and TRBJ2-7, the full variable domain reads EAGVTQFPSHSVIEKGQTVTLRCDPISGHDNLYWYRRVMGKEIKFLLHFVKESKQDESGMPNNRFLAERTGGTYSTLKVQPAELEDSGVYFCASSQGGLGGEQYFGPGTRLTVT.

The genes are TRBV29-1 and TRBJ2-3, with 7 bases aligning to TRBD1. From germline, CDR1 is SQVTM and CDR2 ANQGSEA. V lost 4 bases and J lost 5; bases outside the gene matches: 3. The CDR3 length is 12 residues. For the CDR3, the DNA is TGCAGCGTTGGACAGGGTCAAGATACGCAGTATTTT. The encoded protein is CSVGQGQDTQYF.

This clone was seen just once. V is TRBV19 and J is TRBJ1-5; tentatively, D is TRBD1 (5 bases). This CDR3 contains 15 residues. Between the trimmed V and J ends, which lost 2 bases and 6 bases, there was a span of 14 bases. The germline gives CDR1 LNHDA, CDR2 SQIVND (reference sequence). The chain's CDR3 is CASSIYPPGGQPQHF. CDR3 nucleotides: TGTGCCAGTAGTATATACCCCCCGGGGGGTCAGCCCCAGCATTTT.

The chain links TRBV30 to TRBJ1-2; 9 bases agree with TRBD1. The CDR3 covers 14 residues. Germline assignment: CDR1 GTSNPN and CDR2 SVGIG (reference sequence). With V trimmed by 0 bases and J by 6 bases, 5 bases remained unmatched. The CDR3 loop is CAWSVFTGGDGYTF. Written as DNA, the CDR3 is TGTGCCTGGAGTGTATTCACAGGGGGCGATGGCTACACCTTC.

CDR3 residues: CASSWGLAEGYEQYF. Here the CDR3 DNA reads TGTGCCAGCAGCTGGGGACTAGCGGAAGGATACGAGCAGTACTTC. V gene TRBV5-5 combines with J gene TRBJ2-7, with 11 bases identical to TRBD2. The CDR3 consists of 15 residues. Germline CDR1 and CDR2: SGHKS and YYEKEE (reference sequence). Germline trimming cut 3 bases from V and 4 bases from J; bases unmatched to any gene: 6.

The chain employs TRBV9 and TRBJ1-2, with 8 bases fitting TRBD1. The CDR3 loop spans 17 amino acids. The germline CDR1 and CDR2 sequences are SGDLS and YYNGEE. V lost 3 bases and J lost 2; bases outside the gene matches: 12. The CDR3 DNA follows: TGTGCCAGCAGCGCGAGCCTCCACACAGGGGGGAACTATGGCTACACCTTC. Its protein product is CASSASLHTGGNYGYTF.

This clone came up a few times. J is TRBJ2-5 and V is TRBV6-1, with D perhaps matching TRBD1 (6 bases). In germline, CDR1 is MNHNS, CDR2 SASEGT. The CDR3 has 15 residues. V shed 7 bases and J shed 5 bases, with 20 bases lying between them. CDR3 protein: CASNLIMGAWETQYF. CDR3 nucleotide sequence: TGTGCCAGCAACCTGATAATGGGGGCTTGGGAGACCCAGTACTTC.

The chain combines TRBV7-9 with TRBJ2-5; unclear D gene. V was shortened by 5 bases and J by 2 bases, with 15 bases between the two germline ends. The length of the CDR3 is 15 residues. The germline gives CDR1 SEHNR, CDR2 FQNEAQ (reference sequence). The CDR3 loop is CASSPRSGNQETQYF. Written as DNA, the CDR3 is TGTGCCAGCAGCCCTCGATCGGGCAATCAAGAGACCCAGTACTTC.